This T cell receptor beta chain was obtained from a study of blood T cells in healthy people across ages. Findings of the study overall: Estimated diversity that came from one million T cells was considered an underestimate.

Primers used in a second PCR of roughly 6 to 11 cycles were a sample-barcoded 5' primer and a J-beta primer mix. Each cDNA molecule was tagged by a template-switch adaptor with 12 random nucleotides. TCRdb reanalysed the 5' RACE reads using MiXCR and keeps one entry per CDR3 protein. Among 1.5 million to 2 million distinct CDR3 sequences listed, roughly 49% were seen once. The CDR3 loop spans 16 amino acids. V was pared by 2 bases and J by 0 bases, with 11 bases between. In germline, CDR1 is LGHNA, CDR2 YSLEER. On this clonotype: Its antigen is unidentified.

The clonotype was recovered from a woman in her thirties or forties in good health. Sample: blood. V usage is TRBV4-3 and J usage is TRBJ2-1, with D possibly being TRBD1 or TRBD2 (5 bases each). The CDR3 protein is CASSQIEGYSYNEQFF. For the CDR3, the DNA is TGCGCCAGCAGCCAAATAGAGGGGTACTCCTACAATGAGCAGTTCTTC.